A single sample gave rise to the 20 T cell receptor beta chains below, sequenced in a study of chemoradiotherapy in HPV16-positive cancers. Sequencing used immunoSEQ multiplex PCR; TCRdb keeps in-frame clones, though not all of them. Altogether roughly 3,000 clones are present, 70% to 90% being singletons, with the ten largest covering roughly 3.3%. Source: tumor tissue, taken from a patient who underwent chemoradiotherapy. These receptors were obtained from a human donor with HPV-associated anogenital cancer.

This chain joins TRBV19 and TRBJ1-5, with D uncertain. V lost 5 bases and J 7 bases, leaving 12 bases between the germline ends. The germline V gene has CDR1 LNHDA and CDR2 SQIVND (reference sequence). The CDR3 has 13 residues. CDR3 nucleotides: TGTGCCAGTAGTTCGGAGCTCATCCAGCCCCAGCATTTT. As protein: CASSSELIQPQHF.

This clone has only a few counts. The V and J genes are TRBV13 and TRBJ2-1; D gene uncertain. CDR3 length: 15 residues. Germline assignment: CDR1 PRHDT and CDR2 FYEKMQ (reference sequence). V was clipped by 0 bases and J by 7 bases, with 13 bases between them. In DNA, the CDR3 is TGTGCCAGCAGCTTAGGCCGAGGCAGGTTGAATGAGCAGTTCTTC. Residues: CASSLGRGRLNEQFF.

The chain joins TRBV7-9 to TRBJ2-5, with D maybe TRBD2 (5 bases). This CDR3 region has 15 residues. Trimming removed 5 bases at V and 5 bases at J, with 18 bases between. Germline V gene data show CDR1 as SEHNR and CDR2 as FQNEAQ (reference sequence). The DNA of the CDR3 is TGTGCCAGCAGCCAGACCCCTCGAGGCGGGGAGACCCAGTACTTC. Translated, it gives CASSQTPRGGETQYF.

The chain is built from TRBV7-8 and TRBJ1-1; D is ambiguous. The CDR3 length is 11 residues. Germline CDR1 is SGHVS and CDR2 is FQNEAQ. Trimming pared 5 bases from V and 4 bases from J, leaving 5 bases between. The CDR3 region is CASSHITEAFF. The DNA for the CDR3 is TGTGCCAGCAGCCACATCACTGAAGCTTTCTTT.

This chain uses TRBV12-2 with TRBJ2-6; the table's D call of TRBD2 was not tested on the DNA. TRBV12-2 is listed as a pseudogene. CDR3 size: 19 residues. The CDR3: CASRSIVTPTQSRANVLTF. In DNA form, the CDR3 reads TGTGCAAGTCGCTCAATCGTGACTCCCACACAAAGTCGGGCCAACGTCCTGACTTTC.

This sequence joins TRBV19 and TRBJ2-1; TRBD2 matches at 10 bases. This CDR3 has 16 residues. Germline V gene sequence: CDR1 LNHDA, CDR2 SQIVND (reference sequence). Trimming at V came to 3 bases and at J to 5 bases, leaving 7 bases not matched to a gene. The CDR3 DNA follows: TGTGCCAGTAGTATCGTCCGAGGACTAGCGGACAATGAGCAGTTCTTC. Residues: CASSIVRGLADNEQFF.

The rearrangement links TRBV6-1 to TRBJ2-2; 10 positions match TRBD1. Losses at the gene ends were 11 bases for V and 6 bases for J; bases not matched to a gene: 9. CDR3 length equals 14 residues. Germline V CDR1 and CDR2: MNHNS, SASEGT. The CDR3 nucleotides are TGTGCCTATAGAGGACAGGGGGTTTCCGGGGAGCTGTTTTTT. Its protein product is CAYRGQGVSGELFF.

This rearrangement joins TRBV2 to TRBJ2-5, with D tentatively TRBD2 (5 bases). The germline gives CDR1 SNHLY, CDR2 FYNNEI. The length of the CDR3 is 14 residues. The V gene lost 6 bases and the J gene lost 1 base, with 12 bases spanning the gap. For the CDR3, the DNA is TGTGCCAGCAGCCGACTAACAGTCCAAGAGACCCAGTACTTC. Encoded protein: CASSRLTVQETQYF.

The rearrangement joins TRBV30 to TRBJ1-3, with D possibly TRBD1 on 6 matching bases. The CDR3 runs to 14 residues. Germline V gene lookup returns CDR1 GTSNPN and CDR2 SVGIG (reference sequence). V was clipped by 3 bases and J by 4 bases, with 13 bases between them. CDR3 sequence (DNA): TGTGCCTGGAGCTGGGGGCCGGGAGGAAACACCATATATTTT. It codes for CAWSWGPGGNTIYF.

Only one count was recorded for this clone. DNA of the CDR3: TGTGCCAGCAGTCCGGGGACAGGGGGAAGATATGGCTACACCTTC. It specifies CASSPGTGGRYGYTF. This chain uses TRBV28 with TRBJ1-2; 11 nucleotides line up with TRBD1. J lost 5 bases, V lost 5 bases, and 7 bases had no gene match. Germline assignment: CDR1 MDHEN and CDR2 SYDVKM. The CDR3 extends over 15 amino acids.

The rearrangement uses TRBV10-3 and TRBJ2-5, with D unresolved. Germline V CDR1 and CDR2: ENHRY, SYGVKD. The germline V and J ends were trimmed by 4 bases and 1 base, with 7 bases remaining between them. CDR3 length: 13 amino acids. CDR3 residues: CAISGLSQETQYF. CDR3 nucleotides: TGTGCCATCAGTGGACTCAGCCAAGAGACCCAGTACTTC.

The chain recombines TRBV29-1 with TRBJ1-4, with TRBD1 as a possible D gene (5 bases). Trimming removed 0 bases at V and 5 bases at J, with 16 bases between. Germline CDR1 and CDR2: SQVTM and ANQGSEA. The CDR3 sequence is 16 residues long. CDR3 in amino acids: CSVEDYQGEANEKLFF. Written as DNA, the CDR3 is TGCAGCGTTGAAGATTACCAGGGTGAGGCGAATGAAAAACTGTTTTTT.

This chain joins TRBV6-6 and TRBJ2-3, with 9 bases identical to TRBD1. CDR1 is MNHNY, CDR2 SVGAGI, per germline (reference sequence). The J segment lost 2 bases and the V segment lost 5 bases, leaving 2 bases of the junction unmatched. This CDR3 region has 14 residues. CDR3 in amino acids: CASSRTGDTDTQYF. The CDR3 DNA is TGTGCCAGCAGTCGGACAGGGGACACAGATACGCAGTATTTT.

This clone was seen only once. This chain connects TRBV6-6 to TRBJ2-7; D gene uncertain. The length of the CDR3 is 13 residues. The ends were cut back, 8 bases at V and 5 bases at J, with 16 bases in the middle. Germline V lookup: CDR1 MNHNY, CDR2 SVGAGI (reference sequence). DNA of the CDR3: TGTGCCAGCTCTAGGGTTGGTGTGAACGAGCAGTACTTC. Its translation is CASSRVGVNEQYF.

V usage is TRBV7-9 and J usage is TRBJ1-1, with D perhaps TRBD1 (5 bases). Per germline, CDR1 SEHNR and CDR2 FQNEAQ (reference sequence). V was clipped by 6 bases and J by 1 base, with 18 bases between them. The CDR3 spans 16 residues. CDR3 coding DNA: TGTGCCAGCAGACGTACAGGCGGGGGGGAGAACACTGAAGCTTTCTTT. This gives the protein CASRRTGGGENTEAFF.

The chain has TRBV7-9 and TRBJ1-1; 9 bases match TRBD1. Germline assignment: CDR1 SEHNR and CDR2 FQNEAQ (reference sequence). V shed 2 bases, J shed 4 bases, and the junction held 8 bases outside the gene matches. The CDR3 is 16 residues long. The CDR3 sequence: CASSLSGPTGGTEAFF. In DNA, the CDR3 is TGTGCCAGCAGCTTATCGGGACCGACAGGGGGCACTGAAGCTTTCTTT.

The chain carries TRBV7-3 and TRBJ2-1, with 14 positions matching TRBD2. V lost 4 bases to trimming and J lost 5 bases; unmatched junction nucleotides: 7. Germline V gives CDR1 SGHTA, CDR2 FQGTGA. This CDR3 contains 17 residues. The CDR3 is CASSYKPGLAGDNEQFF. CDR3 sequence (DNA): TGTGCCAGCAGCTATAAACCGGGACTAGCGGGAGACAATGAGCAGTTCTTC.

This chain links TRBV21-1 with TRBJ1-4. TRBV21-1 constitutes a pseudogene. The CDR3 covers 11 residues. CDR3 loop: CASSEGGKLFF. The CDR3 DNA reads TGTGCCAGCAGCGAAGGGGGGAAACTGTTTTTT.

CDR3 sequence: CASLGKTYGYTF. CDR3 DNA: TGTGCCAGCCTCGGAAAGACCTATGGCTACACCTTC. The chain uses TRBV11-3 and TRBJ1-2; no firm D call. Trimming removed 8 bases at V and 4 bases at J, with 11 bases between. Germline CDR1 is SGHNT and CDR2 is YENEEA. This CDR3 has 12 amino acids. Drawing the rest from reference TRBV11-3 and TRBJ1-2, the complete variable domain is EAGVVQSPRYKIIEKKQPVAFWCNPISGHNTLYWYLQNLGQGPELLIRYENEEAVDDSQLPKDRFSAERLKGVDSTLKIQPAELGDSAVYLCASLGKTYGYTFGSGTRLTVV.

CDR3 protein: CASTAGLSPLHF. The CDR3 nucleotides are TGTGCCAGCACCGCAGGGTTGTCACCCCTCCACTTT. The chain recombines TRBV2 with TRBJ1-6, with D possibly being TRBD1 (5 bases). The germline V and J ends were trimmed by 7 bases and 10 bases, with 11 bases remaining between them. Germline CDR1 reads SNHLY; CDR2 reads FYNNEI. CDR3 size: 12 residues.